Listed below are T cell receptor beta chains from one sample, sequenced in a study of blood T cells in healthy people across ages. Using its own MiXCR run on the 5' RACE reads, TCRdb lists one record per CDR3 protein. The table records over 1.5 million distinct CDR3 sequences, roughly 49% of them present only once. Specimen: blood. The source is a woman in her 40s in good health. The CDR3 runs from the conserved cysteine through the conserved F or W. D genes are given only for firm matches. Only some rows state a clone size, as once, few, many or a class for expanded clones.

-	TRBV6-6	TRBJ2-5	-	TGTGCCAGCAGGAAGGGCCAGGGTGGGAAGACCCAGTACTTC	CASRKGQGGKTQYF
-	TRBV4-2	TRBJ2-7	-	TGTGCCAGCAGCCAAGGCCCCGAACCAGGCTCCTACGAGCAGTACTTC	CASSQGPEPGSYEQYF
TRBD2	TRBV7-2	TRBJ2-3	-	TGTGCCAGCAGCTTGTTTCGCCCTAGCGGGAGCACAGATACGCAGTATTTT	CASSLFRPSGSTDTQYF
-	TRBV6-1	TRBJ2-6	few	TGTGCCAGCAGTGAAAGAGGTGGGGCCAACGTCCTGACTTTC	CASSERGGANVLTF
TRBD1	TRBV12-3/TRBV12-4	TRBJ1-4	-	TGTGCCAGCAGTTTCTTCGCAGGGGGCGATGAAAAACTGTTTTTT	CASSFFAGGDEKLFF
TRBD2	TRBV24-1	TRBJ2-7	few	TGTGCCACCAGTGACCAATCTAGCGGGGGGCTCTACGAGCAGTACTTC	CATSDQSSGGLYEQYF
-	TRBV4-1	TRBJ1-4	-	TGCGCCAGCAGCCAACAACAGGGTTCTTTGGAAAAACTGTTTTTT	CASSQQQGSLEKLFF
-	TRBV9	TRBJ2-3	-	TGTGCCAGCAGCAATGCCCTAACTAGCACAGATACGCAGTATTTT	CASSNALTSTDTQYF
TRBD2	TRBV5-6	TRBJ2-7	-	TGTGCCAGCCGAGCCCGGACTAGCGGGAGGACGCCCGGGTACTTC	CASRARTSGRTPGYF
TRBD1	TRBV25-1	TRBJ2-7	-	TGTGCCAGCAGTGATCTCCCCGGTTTAGGTCCGGGCCGGGACAGCTCCTACAATGAGCAGTACTTC	CASSDLPGLGPGRDSSYNEQYF
-	TRBV7-9	TRBJ1-1	-	TGTGCCAGCAGCTTAGTGAGCGGGGCAGGAACTTTCTTT	CASSLVSGAGTFF
-	TRBV6-5	TRBJ1-6	-	TGTGCCAGCAGTTACTCGGATAGGAAGATGGAATCACCCCTCCACTTT	CASSYSDRKMESPLHF
-	TRBV7-2	TRBJ2-3	few	TGTGCCAGCAGCTCAGTGAGGACAGATACGCAGTATTTT	CASSSVRTDTQYF
TRBD2	TRBV7-2	TRBJ2-4	-	TGTGCCAGCAGCTTAGGGTTCGGGGCGGGGGGGAGCAAAAACATTCAGTACTTC	CASSLGFGAGGSKNIQYF
TRBD1	TRBV20-1	TRBJ1-5	-	TGCAGTGCTAGAGTGGTCCCCGGCAGGGGGGACAATCAGCCCCAGCATTTT	CSARVVPGRGDNQPQHF
-	TRBV6-2/TRBV6-3	TRBJ2-1	few	TGTGCCAGCAGTACCCCCAGCGTCCCCTACAATGAGCAGTTCTTC	CASSTPSVPYNEQFF
TRBD1	TRBV28	TRBJ2-7	-	TGTGCCAGCAGGCACTTACAGGGGGACCCCTACGAGCAGTACTTC	CASRHLQGDPYEQYF
-	TRBV27	TRBJ2-5	few	TGTGCCAGCGGGCTATCAGGGACCCAGTACTTC	CASGLSGTQYF
-	TRBV5-6	TRBJ2-5	-	TGTGCCAGCAGCACCAACCGAATCGGACAGCCTAGACAGTCCAAAGAGACCCAGTACTTC	CASSTNRIGQPRQSKETQYF
TRBD2	TRBV5-1	TRBJ2-5	few	TGCGCCAGCAGCTTGTCTAGCGGGGCCCAAGAGACCCAGTACTTC	CASSLSSGAQETQYF
-	TRBV5-5	TRBJ2-5	few	TGTGCCAGCAGCTTCAGATTCAGGGACCAAGAGACCCAGTACTTC	CASSFRFRDQETQYF
TRBD2	TRBV6-5	TRBJ2-5	-	TGTGCCAGCAGTTACCCGAACCCCAACCTACAGCGGGGGGTCCAAGAGACCCAGTACTTC	CASSYPNPNLQRGVQETQYF
-	TRBV11-1	TRBJ2-1	few	TGTGCCAGCAGCTTCGTGCAGGGGCACAATGAGCAGTTCTTC	CASSFVQGHNEQFF
TRBD1	TRBV7-9	TRBJ2-4	-	TGTGCCAGCAGCTTCCCGACAGGGGCCGGCAAAAACATTCAGTACTTC	CASSFPTGAGKNIQYF
TRBD1	TRBV3-1	TRBJ2-3	many	TGTGCCAGCAGCCCCCTGGGACAGCCGGATACGCAGTATTTT	CASSPLGQPDTQYF
-	TRBV5-1	TRBJ1-1	-	TGCGCCAGCAGCTTAGGCCCGATGCTCGGCACTGAAGCTTTCTTT	CASSLGPMLGTEAFF
-	TRBV2	TRBJ2-4	-	TGTGCCAGCAGTAACACAGGGTTAGACATTCAGTACTTC	CASSNTGLDIQYF